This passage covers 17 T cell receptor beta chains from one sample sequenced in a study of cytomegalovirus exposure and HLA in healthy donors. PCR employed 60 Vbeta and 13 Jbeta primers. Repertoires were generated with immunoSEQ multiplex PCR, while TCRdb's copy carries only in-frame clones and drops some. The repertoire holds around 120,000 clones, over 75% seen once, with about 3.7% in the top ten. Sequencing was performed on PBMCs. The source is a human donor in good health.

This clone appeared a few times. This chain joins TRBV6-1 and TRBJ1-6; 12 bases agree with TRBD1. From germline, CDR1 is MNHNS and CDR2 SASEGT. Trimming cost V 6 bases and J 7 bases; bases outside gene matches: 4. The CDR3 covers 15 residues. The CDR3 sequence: CASSGTGGENSPLHF. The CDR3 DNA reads TGTGCCAGCAGCGGGACAGGGGGCGAAAATTCACCCCTCCACTTT.

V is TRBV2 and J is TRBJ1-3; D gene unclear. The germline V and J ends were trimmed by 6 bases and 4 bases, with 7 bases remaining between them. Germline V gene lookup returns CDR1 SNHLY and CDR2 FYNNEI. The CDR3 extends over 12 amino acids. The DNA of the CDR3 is TGTGCCAGCAGGCAGTTAGGAAACACCATATATTTT. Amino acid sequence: CASRQLGNTIYF. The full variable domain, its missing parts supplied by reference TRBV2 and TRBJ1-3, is EPEVTQTPSHQVTQMGQEVILRCVPISNHLYFYWYRQILGQKVEFLVSFYNNEISEKSEIFDDQFSVERPDGSNFTLKIRSTKLEDSAMYFCASRQLGNTIYFGEGSWLTVV.

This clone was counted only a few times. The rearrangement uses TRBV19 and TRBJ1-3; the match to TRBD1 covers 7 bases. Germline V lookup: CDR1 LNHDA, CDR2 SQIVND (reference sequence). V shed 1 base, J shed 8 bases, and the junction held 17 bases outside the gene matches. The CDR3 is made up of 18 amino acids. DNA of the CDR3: TGTGCCAGTAGTATAGCCCCCCTTACAGGGGCGTTCGGTTACACCATATATTTT. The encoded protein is CASSIAPLTGAFGYTIYF.

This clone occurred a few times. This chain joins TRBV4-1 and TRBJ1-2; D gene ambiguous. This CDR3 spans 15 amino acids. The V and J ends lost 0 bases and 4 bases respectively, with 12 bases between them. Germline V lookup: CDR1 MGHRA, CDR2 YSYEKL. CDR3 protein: CASSQDRRWLYGYTF. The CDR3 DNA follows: TGCGCCAGCAGCCAAGATCGAAGATGGCTCTATGGCTACACCTTC.

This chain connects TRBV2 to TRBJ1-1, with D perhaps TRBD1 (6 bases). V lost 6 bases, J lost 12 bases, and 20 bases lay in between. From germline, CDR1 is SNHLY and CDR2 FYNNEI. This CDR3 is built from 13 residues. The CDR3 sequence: CASSASEGQGTFF. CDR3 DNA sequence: TGTGCCAGCAGCGCCTCAGAGGGGCAGGGGACTTTCTTT.

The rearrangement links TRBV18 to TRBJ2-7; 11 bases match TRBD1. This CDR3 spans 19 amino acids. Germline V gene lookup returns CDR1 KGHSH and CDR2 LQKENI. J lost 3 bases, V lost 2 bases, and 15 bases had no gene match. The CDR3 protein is CASSPTSTPPGQGVYEQYF. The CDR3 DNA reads TGTGCCAGCTCACCAACTTCCACTCCCCCGGGACAGGGGGTCTACGAGCAGTACTTC.

DNA for the CDR3: TGTGCCAGCAGTGACCAGGGAGGTATTGGTAATTCACCCCTCCACTTT. Translating it yields CASSDQGGIGNSPLHF. The V and J genes are TRBV6-1 and TRBJ1-6; maybe TRBD1 (5 bases). This CDR3 comprises 16 residues. Germline V gives CDR1 MNHNS, CDR2 SASEGT. Between the trimmed V and J ends, which lost 3 bases and 6 bases, there was a span of 15 bases.

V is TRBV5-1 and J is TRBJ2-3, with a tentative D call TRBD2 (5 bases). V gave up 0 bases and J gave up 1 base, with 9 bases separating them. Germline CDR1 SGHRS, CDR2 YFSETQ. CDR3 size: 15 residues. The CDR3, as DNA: TGCGCCAGCAGCTTGGGGGGAGAGGGCACAGATACGCAGTATTTT. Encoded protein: CASSLGGEGTDTQYF.

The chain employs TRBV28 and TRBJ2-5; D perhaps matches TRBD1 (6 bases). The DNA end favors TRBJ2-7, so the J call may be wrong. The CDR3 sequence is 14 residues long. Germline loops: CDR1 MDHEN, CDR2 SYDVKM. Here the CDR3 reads CASSLYREKYEQYF. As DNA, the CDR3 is TGTGCCAGCAGTTTATACAGGGAAAAGTACGAGCAGTACTTC.

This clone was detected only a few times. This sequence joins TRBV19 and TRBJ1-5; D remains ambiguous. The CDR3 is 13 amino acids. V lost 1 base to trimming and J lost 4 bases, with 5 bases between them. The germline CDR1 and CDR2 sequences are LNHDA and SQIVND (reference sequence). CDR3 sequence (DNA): TGTGCCAGTAGTATAGCCTTAAATCAGCCCCAGCATTTT. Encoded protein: CASSIALNQPQHF.

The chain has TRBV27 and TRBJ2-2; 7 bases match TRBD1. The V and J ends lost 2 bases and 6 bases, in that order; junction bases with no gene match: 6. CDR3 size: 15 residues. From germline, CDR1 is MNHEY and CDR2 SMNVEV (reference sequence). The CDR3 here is CASSLIRGLAGELFF. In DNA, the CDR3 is TGTGCCAGCAGTTTAATTAGGGGGCTAGCCGGGGAGCTGTTTTTT.

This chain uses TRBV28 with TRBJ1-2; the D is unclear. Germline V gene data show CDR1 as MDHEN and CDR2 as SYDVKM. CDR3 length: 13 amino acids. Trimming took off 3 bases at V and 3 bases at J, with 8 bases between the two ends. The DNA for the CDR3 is TGTGCCAGCAGTTTCGTTAACTACTATGGCTACACCTTC. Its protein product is CASSFVNYYGYTF.

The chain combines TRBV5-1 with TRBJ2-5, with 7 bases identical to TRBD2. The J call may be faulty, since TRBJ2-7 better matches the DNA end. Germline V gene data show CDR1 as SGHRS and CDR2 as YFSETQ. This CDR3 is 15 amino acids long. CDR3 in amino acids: CASSWGGSELYEQYF. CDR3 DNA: TGCGCCAGCAGCTGGGGGGGATCTGAATTGTACGAGCAGTACTTC.

In DNA form, the CDR3 reads TGTGCCAGCAGCTACAAGACAGTTTCTGGAAACACCATATATTTT. This codes for CASSYKTVSGNTIYF. V usage is TRBV5-8 and J usage is TRBJ1-3; perhaps TRBD1 as D (5 bases). Germline V gene data show CDR1 as SGHTS and CDR2 as YDEGEE. Trimming removed 3 bases at V and 1 base at J, with 11 bases between. This CDR3 has 15 amino acids.

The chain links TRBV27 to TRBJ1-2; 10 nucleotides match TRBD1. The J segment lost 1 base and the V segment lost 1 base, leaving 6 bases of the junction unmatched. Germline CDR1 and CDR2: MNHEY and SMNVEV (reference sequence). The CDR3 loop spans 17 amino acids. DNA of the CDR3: TGTGCCAGCAGTTTATTAGGACAGGGGGGGTATAACTATGGCTACACCTTC. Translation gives CASSLLGQGGYNYGYTF.

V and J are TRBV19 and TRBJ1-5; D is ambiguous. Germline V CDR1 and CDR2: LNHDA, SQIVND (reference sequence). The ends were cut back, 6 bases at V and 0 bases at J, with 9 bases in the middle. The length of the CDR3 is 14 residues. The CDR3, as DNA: TGTGCCAGTAGACTAACGATTAGCAATCAGCCCCAGCATTTT. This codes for CASRLTISNQPQHF.

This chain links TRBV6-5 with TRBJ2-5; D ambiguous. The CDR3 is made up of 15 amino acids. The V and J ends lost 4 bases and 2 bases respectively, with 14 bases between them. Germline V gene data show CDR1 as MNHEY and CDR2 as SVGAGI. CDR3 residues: CASSSTGAGQETQYF. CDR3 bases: TGTGCCAGCAGTTCTACCGGCGCCGGGCAAGAGACCCAGTACTTC.